This T cell receptor beta chain was sequenced during a study of blood T cell repertoires in COVID-19. Study-level information: Acute and convalescent COVID-19 samples came from the United States, Italy and Spain. Sample material is recorded as cDNA or gDNA derived from T cells, B-cell-depleted T cells, or PBMCs.

Participants were aged roughly 18 to 89 years from around 26 US areas. This CDR3 contains 15 residues. Trimming left V 2 bases short and J 3 bases short, with 10 bases between. CDR1 SGHTA and CDR2 FQGNSA come from the germline V gene. The method was immunoSEQ multiplex PCR; TCRdb's version includes in-frame clones alone and lacks a portion of them. Found here are roughly 160,000 clones, roughly 87% of them singletons; the top ten hold 11%. The rearrangement uses TRBV7-2 and TRBJ1-4, with no clear D. Source material: PBMCs or T cells enriched from blood (not recorded which). The TCR originated in a man aged 45-65 years who had recovered from COVID-19. For the CDR3, the DNA is TGTGCCAGCAGCTTAATACGGGGAGCTAATGAAAAACTGTTTTTT. Protein sequence: CASSLIRGANEKLFF.